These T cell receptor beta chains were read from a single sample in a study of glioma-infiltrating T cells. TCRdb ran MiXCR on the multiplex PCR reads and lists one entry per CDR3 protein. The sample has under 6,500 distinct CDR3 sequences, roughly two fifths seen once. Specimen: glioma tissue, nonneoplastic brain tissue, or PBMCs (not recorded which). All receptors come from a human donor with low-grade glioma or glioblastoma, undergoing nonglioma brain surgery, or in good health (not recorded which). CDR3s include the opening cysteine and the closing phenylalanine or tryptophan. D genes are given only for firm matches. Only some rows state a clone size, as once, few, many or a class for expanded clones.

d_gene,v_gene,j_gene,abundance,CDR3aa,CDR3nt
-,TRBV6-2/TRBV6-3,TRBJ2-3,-,CAGGTGPTDTQYF,TGTGCCGGGGGGACTGGACCCACAGATACGCAGTATTTT
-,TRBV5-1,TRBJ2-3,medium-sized,CASSLEATDTQYF,TGCGCCAGCAGCTTGGAGGCCACAGATACGCAGTATTTT
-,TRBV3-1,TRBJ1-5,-,CASGLAGYSNQPQHF,TGTGCCAGTGGGCTAGCGGGGTATAGCAATCAGCCCCAGCATTTT
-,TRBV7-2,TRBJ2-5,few,CASSRQTQETQYF,TGTGCCAGCAGTCGACAGACCCAAGAGACCCAGTACTTC
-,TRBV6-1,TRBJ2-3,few,CASTGGTDTQYF,TGTGCCAGCACAGGGGGCACAGATACGCAGTATTTT
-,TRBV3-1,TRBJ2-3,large,CASGPGSTDTQYF,TGTGCCAGCGGACCCGGGAGCACAGATACGCAGTATTTT
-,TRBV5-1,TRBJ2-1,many,CASSSERGSYNEQFF,TGCGCCAGCAGCTCAGAACGGGGGTCCTACAATGAGCAGTTCTTC
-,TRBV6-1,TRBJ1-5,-,CASSAGNSNQPQHF,TGTGCCAGCAGTGCGGGCAACAGCAATCAGCCCCAGCATTTT
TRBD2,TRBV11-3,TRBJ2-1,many,CASSPGLASYNEQFF,TGTGCCAGCAGCCCCGGACTAGCGAGTTACAATGAGCAGTTCTTC
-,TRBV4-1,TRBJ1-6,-,CAGSQQNNSPLRF,TGCGCCGGCAGCCAACAGAATAATTCACCCCTCCGCTTT
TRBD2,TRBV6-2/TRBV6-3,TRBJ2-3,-,CASSRTSGGPGADTQYF,TGTGCCAGCAGTAGGACTAGCGGGGGGCCGGGAGCAGATACGCAGTATTTT
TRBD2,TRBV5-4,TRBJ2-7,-,CASSFGSLAGAYEQYF,TGTGCCAGCAGCTTTGGGAGCCTAGCGGGAGCTTACGAGCAGTACTTC
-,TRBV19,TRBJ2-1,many,CASMVLGTARNEQFF,TGTGCCAGTATGGTTCTCGGGACCGCTCGGAATGAGCAGTTCTTC
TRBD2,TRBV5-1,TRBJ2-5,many,CASSLELAGIQETQYF,TGCGCCAGCAGCTTGGAACTAGCGGGGATCCAAGAGACCCAGTACTTC
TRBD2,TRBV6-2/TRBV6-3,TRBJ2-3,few,CASSYSKGLGTDTQYF,TGTGCCAGCAGTTACTCGAAGGGACTAGGCACAGATACGCAGTATTTT
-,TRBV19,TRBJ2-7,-,CASSMGQAYEQYF,TGTGCCAGTAGTATGGGGCAGGCCTACGAGCAGTACTTC
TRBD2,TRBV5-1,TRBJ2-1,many,CASSGGLAGDNEQFF,TGCGCCAGCAGCGGGGGACTAGCGGGAGACAATGAGCAGTTCTTC
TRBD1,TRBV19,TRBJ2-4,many,CASSRTPGQGSGTVQYF,TGTGCCAGTAGTAGAACTCCGGGACAGGGTTCTGGGACTGTTCAGTACTTC
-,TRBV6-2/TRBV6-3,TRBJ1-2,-,CASSFAGQNGYTF,TGTGCCAGCAGTTTCGCCGGGCAAAATGGCTACACCTTC
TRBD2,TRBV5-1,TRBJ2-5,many,CASSKKRELGETQYF,TGCGCCAGCAGCAAAAAGCGGGAGCTTGGGGAGACCCAGTACTTC
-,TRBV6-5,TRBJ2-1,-,CASSYDQDNEQFF,TGTGCCAGCAGTTACGACCAAGACAATGAGCAGTTCTTC
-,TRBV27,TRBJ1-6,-,CASSLGDVSPLHF,TGTGCCAGCAGTTTAGGGGACGTTTCACCCCTCCACTTT
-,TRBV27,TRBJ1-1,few,CASGLTEAFF,TGTGCCAGCGGACTCACTGAAGCTTTCTTT
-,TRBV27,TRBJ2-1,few,CASSFVAYNEQFF,TGTGCCAGCAGTTTTGTAGCCTACAATGAGCAGTTCTTC
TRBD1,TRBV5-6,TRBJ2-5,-,CASSSQGRRETQYF,TGTGCCAGCAGCTCACAGGGGCGTCGGGAGACCCAGTACTTC